The 10 T cell receptor beta chains reported below all come from one sample, sequenced in a study of cytotoxic CD8 clonotypes in ibrutinib-treated CLL. Sequencing used immunoSEQ multiplex PCR; TCRdb keeps in-frame clones, though not all of them. The sample shows some 85,000 clones, approximately 71% of them seen only once. This specimen consisted of PBMCs, obtained after 24 months of ibrutinib treatment. These receptors all come from a human donor with chronic lymphocytic leukemia.

The J gene is TRBJ2-2, the V gene TRBV4-1; TRBD2 matches at 9 bases. V was pared by 0 bases and J by 4 bases, with 9 bases of the junction left unmatched. The CDR3 totals 18 residues. CDR1 is MGHRA and CDR2 is YSYEKL in the germline V gene. CDR3 loop: CASSQELAGGVSTGELFF. For the CDR3, the DNA is TGCGCCAGCAGCCAAGAACTAGCGGGCGGAGTGAGCACCGGGGAGCTGTTTTTT.

This chain uses TRBV6-1 with TRBJ1-2, with 8 bases aligning to TRBD1. V was pared by 8 bases and J by 4 bases, with 6 bases of the junction left unmatched. Looked up from germline, CDR1 is MNHNS and CDR2 is SASEGT. The CDR3 contains 13 residues. The CDR3 reads CASQPGGAYGYTF. CDR3 nucleotide sequence: TGTGCCAGCCAGCCAGGGGGCGCCTATGGCTACACCTTC.

This chain connects TRBV29-1 to TRBJ2-3, with 9 bases matching TRBD2. The ends lost 3 bases at V and 2 bases at J; junction bases unmatched: 3. The CDR3 totals 14 residues. CDR1 and CDR2 from the germline V gene are SQVTM and ANQGSEA. CDR3 amino acids: CSVELAGPTDTQYF. The CDR3 nucleotides read TGCAGCGTTGAGCTAGCGGGGCCCACAGATACGCAGTATTTT.

The rearrangement joins TRBV28 to TRBJ2-7; a possible D gene is TRBD2 (6 bases). This CDR3 region has 15 residues. Trimming cost V 2 bases and J 0 bases, with 11 bases left between them. Germline values: CDR1 MDHEN, CDR2 SYDVKM. For the CDR3, the DNA is TGTGCCAGCAGTTTAGCGGGAACCACCTCCTACGAGCAGTACTTC. Its protein is CASSLAGTTSYEQYF.

V is TRBV6-6 and J is TRBJ1-5; maybe TRBD1 (6 bases). V was cut by 5 bases and J by 2 bases, with 16 bases left in between. Per germline, CDR1 MNHNY and CDR2 SVGAGI (reference sequence). This CDR3 is built from 16 residues. The CDR3 spells CASSAVGGVGNQPQHF. For the CDR3, the DNA is TGTGCCAGCAGTGCCGTTGGGGGCGTAGGCAATCAGCCCCAGCATTTT.

There are a few counts of this clone. The chain is built from TRBV7-9 and TRBJ2-7; 8 bases agree with TRBD2. The junction had 7 bases not matched to a gene; V was cut back by 1 base and J by 2 bases. Germline V gives CDR1 SEHNR, CDR2 FQNEAQ (reference sequence). This CDR3 region has 16 residues. The CDR3 spells CASSLGDSGKTYEQYF. In DNA, the CDR3 is TGTGCCAGCAGCTTAGGGGATAGCGGGAAGACCTACGAGCAGTACTTC.

V is TRBV7-2 and J is TRBJ2-1; either TRBD1 or TRBD2 may supply D (5 bases each). Between the trimmed V and J ends, which lost 3 bases and 11 bases, there was a span of 26 bases. CDR1 is SGHTA and CDR2 is FQGNSA in the germline V gene. This CDR3 spans 17 amino acids. CDR3 protein: CASSFAPRGGTSSKQFF. For the CDR3, the DNA is TGTGCCAGCAGCTTTGCCCCACGGGGCGGAACATCCAGCAAGCAGTTCTTC.

The chain combines TRBV29-1 with TRBJ2-3; 11 positions match TRBD2. V shed 6 bases and J 2 bases; nucleotides not matched to a gene: 4. In germline, CDR1 is SQVTM, CDR2 ANQGSEA. The CDR3 spans 14 residues. The CDR3 coding sequence is TGCAGCGTCGAGACTAGCGGGATCACAGATACGCAGTATTTT. This translates into CSVETSGITDTQYF.

J is TRBJ2-7 and V is TRBV5-8; D may be TRBD1 (5 bases). The CDR3 has 12 amino acids. V lost 1 base to trimming and J lost 5 bases, with 7 bases between them. CDR1 SGHTS and CDR2 YDEGEE come from the germline V gene. Here the CDR3 DNA reads TGTGCCAGCAGCTTGAACAGGCACGAGCAGTACTTC. Encoded protein: CASSLNRHEQYF.

The CDR3 nucleotides are TGTGCCAGCAGCTCGGACAGGCCGAACACTGAAGCTTTCTTT. It is translated as CASSSDRPNTEAFF. The gene calls are TRBV5-4 and TRBJ1-1, with TRBD1 identical over 7 bases. There are 14 residues in the CDR3. Per germline, CDR1 SGHNT and CDR2 YYREEE (reference sequence). Trimming at V came to 3 bases and at J to 1 base, leaving 3 bases not matched to a gene.